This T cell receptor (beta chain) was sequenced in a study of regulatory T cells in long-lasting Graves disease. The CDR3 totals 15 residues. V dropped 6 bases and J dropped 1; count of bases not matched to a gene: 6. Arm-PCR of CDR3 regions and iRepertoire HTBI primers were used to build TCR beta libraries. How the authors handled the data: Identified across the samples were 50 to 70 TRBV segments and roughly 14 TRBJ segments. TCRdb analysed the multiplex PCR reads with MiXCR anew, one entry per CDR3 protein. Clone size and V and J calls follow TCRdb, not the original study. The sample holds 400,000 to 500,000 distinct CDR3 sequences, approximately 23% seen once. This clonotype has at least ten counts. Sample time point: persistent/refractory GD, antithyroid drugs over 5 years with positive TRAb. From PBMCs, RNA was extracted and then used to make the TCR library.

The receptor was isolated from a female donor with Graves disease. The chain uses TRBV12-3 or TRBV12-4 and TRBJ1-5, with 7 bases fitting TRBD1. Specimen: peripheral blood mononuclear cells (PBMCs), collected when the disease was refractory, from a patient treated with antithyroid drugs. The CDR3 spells CASSHRGRSNQPQHF. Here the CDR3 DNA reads TGTGCCAGCAGCCACAGGGGAAGGAGCAATCAGCCCCAGCATTTT.